This entry features one TCR beta chain sequence. Its recognized antigen is unknown. Per-base qualities were not stored, and no clone one base away is much larger. This sample was included in a study of graft-versus-host responses after intestinal transplantation (dated by TCRdb to the early 2020s). For the study in its entirety: Recipients received multivisceral, liver-intestinal, or isolated intestinal transplants. Anti-thymocyte globulin induction was given to all recipients, followed by maintenance tacrolimus and steroids for approximately three years. After intestinal transplantation, graft-versus-host and host-versus-graft alloreactive T cell clones in the graft, circulation and bone marrow were tracked using bulk TCR-beta CDR3 sequencing. Alloreactive clones were identified by sequencing pre-transplant mixed lymphocyte reaction products and comparing them with unstimulated pre-transplant donor and recipient T cells. The cohort enrolled about two dozen intestinal transplant recipients including one retransplant, and 3 patients lacking pretransplant specimens were excluded. A peak of at least 4% donor T cells among recipient peripheral blood mononuclear cells was the definition used for donor T cell macrochimerism. Samples from a few later patients were sequenced in-house on an Illumina MiSeq with MiXCR processing rather than by the commercial service.

The meaning of the sample's time point label: cells obtained before transplantation from donor or recipient. CD3+CD4+ and CD3+CD8+ populations were FACS-sorted from unstimulated pre-transplant donor and recipient cells taken from spleen or lymph nodes. Study-wide conclusions, independent of this receptor: In patients with donor T cell macrochimerism, the allografts had high GvH to HvG T cell clonal ratios. GvH clones were detected in recipient bone marrow, and some of these GvH clones were observed earlier in ileal mucosa or blood, consistent with an intestinal mucosal origin. Conclusions were limited by the relatively low number and heterogeneity of intestinal transplant patients. Peak levels of circulating GvH clones were associated with declines in HvG clones early after transplant.

To prepare the library, the immunoSEQ multiplex PCR assay was applied. For most patients, genomic DNA was isolated using the Qiagen DNeasy Blood and Tissue Kit and was shipped frozen to Adaptive Biotechnologies for TCR sequencing. High-throughput TCR-beta CDR3 sequencing of genomic DNA from most patients was performed by Adaptive Biotechnologies. On the study's bioinformatics: Adaptive's ImmunoSEQ software supplied the TCR sequencing data for around 19 patients, while MiXCR and VDJtools were used to process a few other patients. To correct CD4 versus CD8 sorting errors, any sequence found in both subsets at a frequency ratio below 5:1 was removed. Because the origin of CDR3 nucleotide sequences shared between donor and recipient could not be assigned, those sequences were removed. Alloreactive clones required at least 2-fold expansion over unstimulated cells and minimum CFSE-low frequency of 0.002% (template counts) or 0.001% (read counts). A clone was considered mappable if detected in the sequenced pre-transplant spleen, lymph node, or MLR CFSE-low populations of the donor or recipient. Cumulative frequency of alloreactive clones was calculated as a percentage of all sequences weighted by copy number. TCRdb took this table from immuneACCESS and kept in-frame rearrangements with V and J called. Such tables lack part of the clones; where checked against another copy, unresolved V genes explain under half of the gap, and the rest is unexplained. Clone size and V and J calls were adopted from that table, with D and trimming inferred from the DNA. This sample comprises over 100,000 clones, approximately 95% of them detected only once. The top ten clones comprise roughly 3% of the sample.

CDR1 SEHNR and CDR2 FQNEAQ are derived from the germline V gene (reference sequence). V is clipped by 5 bases and J by 10 bases, and the sequence between their germline boundaries is 12 bases long. Inclusive of the bounding cysteine and phenylalanine, the CDR3 is 12 residues long. The entry retains the CDR3 DNA only, 36 bases that are in frame from base 1. This clonotype was obtained from a human donor who received an intestinal transplant. The source material was unstimulated CD8+ T cells sorted from spleen or lymph node cells, sampled before intestinal transplant. The sequence joins TRBV7-9 to TRBJ2-1; the D call is possibly TRBD1 or TRBD2, each sharing 5 bases. The CDR3 protein is CASSPGTFEQFF. In nucleotide form, the sequence is TGTGCCAGCAGCCCTGGGACCTTCGAGCAGTTCTTC. Where the CDR3 stops, the reference TRBV7-9 and TRBJ2-1 genes take over; the full variable domain is DTGVSQNPRHKITKRGQNVTFRCDPISEHNRLYWYRQTLGQGPEFLTYFQNEAQLEKSRLLSDRFSAERPKGSFSTLEIQRTEQGDSAMYLCASSPGTFEQFFGPGTRLTVL.